These T cell receptor beta chains were read from a single sample in a study of cytomegalovirus exposure and HLA in healthy donors. TCRdb's table, derived via immunoSEQ multiplex PCR, lists solely in-frame clones and lacks some. This sample's table has around 25,000 clones. The sequencing input was PBMCs. These receptors were collected from a male donor in good health and CMV-seropositive. CDR3s include the opening cysteine and the closing phenylalanine or tryptophan. The D gene is left open where the match is weak.

V,J,D,DNA,CDR3
TRBV19,TRBJ1-1,.,TGTGCCAGTAGTATCTGGGAGGGAACTGAAGCTTTCTTT,CASSIWEGTEAFF
TRBV11-1,TRBJ2-7,TRBD1,TGTGCCAGCAGCCCGACCGGCGGACAGGGGGCCTACGAGCAGTACTTC,CASSPTGGQGAYEQYF
TRBV6-6,TRBJ2-7,TRBD1,TGTGCCAGCAGCTCCCAAGTTAGGACAGGGAAGTACTTC,CASSSQVRTGKYF
TRBV5-6,TRBJ2-2,TRBD2,TGTGCCAGCAGCTTGCTAGCGGGGATGAACACCGGGGAGCTGTTTTTT,CASSLLAGMNTGELFF
TRBV18,TRBJ1-1,.,TGTGCCAGCTCACCCGGGATCGGGAGGGCTGAAGCTTTCTTT,CASSPGIGRAEAFF
TRBV4-1,TRBJ2-1,.,TGCGCCAGCAGCGGCCCCCCGCATGAGCAGTTCTTC,CASSGPPHEQFF
TRBV6-5,TRBJ1-2,.,TGTGCCAGCAGTTATTTCCAGGGAGGGATTAACTATGGCTACACCTTC,CASSYFQGGINYGYTF
TRBV10-3,TRBJ2-7,.,TGTGCCATCAGTGATTCCTCCTTTGTCTACGAGCAGTACTTC,CAISDSSFVYEQYF
TRBV6-5,TRBJ2-7,TRBD1,TGTGCCAGCAGTTACCCGGGACAGGGGTTCTACGAGCAGTACTTC,CASSYPGQGFYEQYF
TRBV30,TRBJ2-7,.,TGTGCCTGGAGTGTACGGGGGACGGGCGCCTCCTACGAGCAGTACTTC,CAWSVRGTGASYEQYF
TRBV5-6,TRBJ2-7,TRBD1,TGTGCCAGCAGCTCCACCCCGGGACAGGGGGCTGTGACCTACGAGCAGTACTTC,CASSSTPGQGAVTYEQYF
TRBV7-2,TRBJ2-7,.,TGTGCCAGCAGCTTAACCAGCGGGTATAGCTCCTACGAGCAGTACTTC,CASSLTSGYSSYEQYF
TRBV9,TRBJ2-2,.,TGTGCCAGCAGCGTTGGGCTGACCGGGGAGCTGTTTTTT,CASSVGLTGELFF
TRBV29-1,TRBJ1-1,TRBD1,TGCAGCGGTAGACAGGGCGAAGCTTTCTTT,CSGRQGEAFF
TRBV6-5,TRBJ1-1,.,TGTGCCAGCGGGGCACCGATTGAAGCTTTCTTT,CASGAPIEAFF